These 20 T cell receptor beta chains came from one sample sequenced in a study of OX40 agonist ivuxolimab in advanced cancers. The repertoire was sequenced with immunoSEQ multiplex PCR; TCRdb's copy has only in-frame clones and lacks some. The top ten clones hold 0.45% to 0.7% of a sample with tens of thousands of clones, more than 75% of them seen once. This material consisted of CD4+ or CD8+ T cells sorted from blood, taken in a trial of the OX40 agonist ivuxolimab. The source is an adult with an advanced solid tumor such as melanoma, head and neck, liver or kidney cancer.

V and J are TRBV7-9 and TRBJ2-5; no firm D call. Germline CDR1 is SEHNR and CDR2 is FQNEAQ (reference sequence). The CDR3 is made up of 14 amino acids. Trimming stripped 0 bases from V and 1 base from J, with 6 bases between. CDR3 amino acids: CASSLAQSQETQYF. The CDR3 coding sequence is TGTGCCAGCAGCTTAGCCCAGTCCCAAGAGACCCAGTACTTC.

The chain employs TRBV12-5 and TRBJ2-1; D is perhaps TRBD2 (5 bases). The CDR3 contains 17 residues. The germline V and J ends were trimmed by 0 bases and 5 bases, with 17 bases remaining between them. Germline-derived CDR1 and CDR2 are LGHNT and FRNRAP. CDR3 amino acids: CASGLVDRRGKDNEQFF. CDR3 sequence (DNA): TGTGCTAGTGGTTTGGTAGATAGGAGAGGGAAGGACAATGAGCAGTTCTTC.

The V gene is TRBV30, the J gene TRBJ2-7, with D unclear. The CDR3 is 14 amino acids. CDR1 is GTSNPN, CDR2 SVGIG, per germline (reference sequence). Between the trimmed V and J ends, which lost 2 bases and 0 bases, there was a span of 11 bases. Here the CDR3 reads CAWSFWATSYEQYF. The CDR3 DNA sequence: TGTGCCTGGAGTTTTTGGGCCACCTCCTACGAGCAGTACTTC.

This clone was observed a single time. The chain joins TRBV18 to TRBJ2-3; D is perhaps TRBD1 or TRBD2 (5 bases each). Germline CDR1 KGHSH, CDR2 LQKENI. Trimming shortened V by 3 bases and J by 2 bases, and 12 bases separated the two germline ends. The CDR3 has 15 residues. The CDR3 spells CASSPLGVDTDTQYF. The CDR3 DNA reads TGTGCCAGCTCACCCTTGGGGGTGGACACAGATACGCAGTATTTT. The entire variable domain, with the rest obtained from reference TRBV18 and TRBJ2-3, is as follows: NAGVMQNPRHLVRRRGQEARLRCSPMKGHSHVYWYRQLPEEGLKFMVYLQKENIIDESGMPKERFSAEFPKEGPSILRIQQVVRGDSAAYFCASSPLGVDTDTQYFGPGTRLTVL.

In the case of this clone: Other DNA sequences of this sample code for an identical CDR3. The V gene is TRBV18, the J gene TRBJ1-1, with D tentatively TRBD1 (5 bases). This CDR3 comprises 14 residues. Germline V gene data show CDR1 as KGHSH and CDR2 as LQKENI. Trimming shortened V by 3 bases and J by 1 base, and 9 bases separated the two germline ends. As DNA, the CDR3 is TGTGCCAGCTCACCCCAGGGACGGAACACTGAAGCTTTCTTT. Translation: CASSPQGRNTEAFF.

The rearrangement joins TRBV5-1 to TRBJ2-5; 9 bases are a match to TRBD2. The CDR3 covers 15 residues. Germline CDR1 SGHRS, CDR2 YFSETQ. V lost 1 base to trimming and J lost 9 bases; unmatched junction nucleotides: 10. CDR3 DNA sequence: TGCGCCAGCAGCTTGTGGTGGAGCGGGAGGATTGCCCAGTACTTC. Translating gives CASSLWWSGRIAQYF. The full variable domain, rest sourced from reference TRBV5-1 and TRBJ2-5, is KAGVTQTPRYLIKTRGQQVTLSCSPISGHRSVSWYQQTPGQGLQFLFEYFSETQRNKGNFPGRFSGRQFSNSRSEMNVSTLELGDSALYLCASSLWWSGRIAQYFGPGTRLLVL.

The V gene is TRBV18, the J gene TRBJ1-6; D remains unclear. Germline V CDR1 and CDR2: KGHSH, LQKENI. The V end was cut by 5 bases, the J end by 0 bases, with 5 bases between. CDR3 length: 14 amino acids. The CDR3 DNA sequence: TGTGCCAGCTCAGCCAGCTCCTATAATTCACCCCTCCACTTT. Translated, it gives CASSASSYNSPLHF.

The chain joins TRBV19 to TRBJ2-5; D possibly corresponds to TRBD1 (6 bases). Trimming shortened V by 1 base and J by 4 bases, and 13 bases separated the two germline ends. Germline V gene sequence: CDR1 LNHDA, CDR2 SQIVND (reference sequence). This CDR3 comprises 15 residues. The CDR3 sequence is CASSIGRGSGETQYF. Here the CDR3 DNA reads TGTGCCAGTAGTATAGGCAGGGGTTCTGGAGAGACCCAGTACTTC.

V is TRBV18 and J is TRBJ1-4; 9 bases map to TRBD1. The V segment lost 3 bases and the J segment 7 bases; nucleotides outside the gene matches: 6. CDR1 and CDR2 from the germline V gene are KGHSH and LQKENI. The CDR3 runs 15 residues. This CDR3 is CASSPGTGSREKLFF. CDR3 nucleotide sequence: TGTGCCAGCTCACCTGGGACAGGGTCCCGTGAAAAACTGTTTTTT.

The count of this clone is one. CDR3 bases: TGTGCCAGCAGCCAATCGACAGTAGCCAAAAACATTCAGTACTTC. Translating it yields CASSQSTVAKNIQYF. The V call is TRBV7-8, the J call TRBJ2-4; D possibly corresponds to TRBD1 (5 bases). The CDR3 is 15 amino acids. The V and J ends lost 5 bases and 0 bases respectively, with 11 bases between them. CDR1 is SGHVS, CDR2 FQNEAQ, per germline.

This chain links TRBV10-3 with TRBJ2-3; 8 nucleotides match TRBD2. The CDR3 totals 17 residues. Per the germline V gene, CDR1 is ENHRY and CDR2 is SYGVKD. V gave up 4 bases and J gave up 7 bases; unmatched junction bases: 16. The CDR3 sequence is CAISAKSGLDLLHTQYF. As DNA, the CDR3 is TGTGCCATCAGTGCCAAGTCGGGACTAGACCTTCTCCATACGCAGTATTTT.

This rearrangement joins TRBV7-2 to TRBJ1-3, with D possibly matching TRBD1 (6 bases). The CDR3 extends over 15 amino acids. Germline CDR1 and CDR2: SGHTA and FQGNSA. The V end was cut by 1 base, the J end by 3 bases, with 10 bases between. This CDR3 reads CASSLGAGVGNTIYF. The CDR3, as DNA: TGTGCCAGCAGCTTAGGGGCAGGGGTTGGAAACACCATATATTTT.

J is TRBJ2-2 and V is TRBV30, with D possibly matching TRBD1 (6 bases). Germline CDR1 GTSNPN, CDR2 SVGIG (reference sequence). The CDR3 has 14 amino acids. V lost 0 bases and J 6 bases, leaving 11 bases between the germline ends. The chain's CDR3 is CAWSVAGVAGELFF. Written as DNA, the CDR3 is TGTGCCTGGAGTGTGGCAGGGGTGGCCGGGGAGCTGTTTTTT.

This clone was observed once. The chain has TRBV5-4 and TRBJ1-1, with D maybe TRBD1 (5 bases). Germline lookup yields CDR1 SGHNT and CDR2 YYREEE (reference sequence). The V end was cut by 0 bases, the J end by 4 bases, with 13 bases between. This CDR3 has 15 residues. The CDR3 DNA reads TGTGCCAGCAGCTTGGGTGCGGGGAGGGGCACTGAAGCTTTCTTT. Translating gives CASSLGAGRGTEAFF. The variable domain in full, completed from reference TRBV5-4 and TRBJ1-1, reads ETGVTQSPTHLIKTRGQQVTLRCSSQSGHNTVSWYQQALGQGPQFIFQYYREEENGRGNFPPRFSGLQFPNYSSELNVNALELDDSALYLCASSLGAGRGTEAFFGQGTRLTVV.

CDR3 in DNA: TGTGCCAGCCTGGGTGCCACGAGCTCCTACGAGCAGTACTTC. Its translation is CASLGATSSYEQYF. The chain has TRBV28 and TRBJ2-5; D gene ambiguous. Judging by the DNA end, TRBJ2-7 fits better; the J call may be wrong. Germline V CDR1 and CDR2: MDHEN, SYDVKM. CDR3 length: 14 amino acids.

In DNA form, the CDR3 reads TGCAGCGGGAGGTCTGGGGGTAGGTATTCTGGAAACACCATATATTTT. Protein: CSGRSGGRYSGNTIYF. The chain joins TRBV29-1 to TRBJ1-3, with D maybe TRBD1 (5 bases). Germline V lookup: CDR1 SQVTM, CDR2 ANQGSEA. Trimming stripped 7 bases from V and 1 base from J, with 20 bases between. This CDR3 region has 16 residues.

This rearrangement joins TRBV4-3 to TRBJ1-3, with D uncertain. This CDR3 is built from 15 residues. The germline V gene has CDR1 LGHNA and CDR2 YSLEER. With 0 bases removed from V and 3 bases from J, the gap between germline ends came to 9 bases. CDR3: CASSQDGEGGNTIYF. CDR3 nucleotide sequence: TGCGCCAGCAGCCAAGATGGTGAAGGTGGAAACACCATATATTTT.

The chain recombines TRBV19 with TRBJ2-1, with 13 bases lining up with TRBD2. Germline values: CDR1 LNHDA, CDR2 SQIVND (reference sequence). The CDR3 sequence is 14 residues long. Unmatched junction bases numbered 6, after V lost 9 bases and J lost 7 bases. This chain's CDR3 is CASQGLAGVNEQFF. The CDR3 DNA sequence: TGTGCCAGCCAAGGACTAGCGGGAGTTAATGAGCAGTTCTTC.

The chain employs TRBV5-1 and TRBJ2-3, with 8 bases lining up with TRBD2. V was clipped by 3 bases and J by 0 bases; unmatched bases: 3. The CDR3 covers 15 residues. The germline V gene has CDR1 SGHRS and CDR2 YFSETQ. CDR3 protein: CASSSGGGSTDTQYF. The CDR3 DNA reads TGCGCCAGCAGCTCGGGCGGGGGGAGCACAGATACGCAGTATTTT.

This clone was seen only a few times. The chain joins TRBV7-9 to TRBJ2-2, with D tentatively TRBD1 (5 bases). The V gene's germline CDR1 is SEHNR and CDR2 FQNEAQ (reference sequence). The CDR3 extends over 15 amino acids. Trimming shortened V by 6 bases and J by 1 base, and 12 bases separated the two germline ends. In DNA form, the CDR3 reads TGTGCCAGCAGTCCAGGGTCCATGAACACCGGGGAGCTGTTTTTT. This codes for CASSPGSMNTGELFF.